Listed below are T cell receptor beta chains from one sample, sequenced in a study of shared clonotypes between healthy human individuals. Repertoires were generated with immunoSEQ multiplex PCR, while TCRdb's copy carries only in-frame clones and drops some. The table has over a million clones, approximately 97% seen once. Sequencing was carried out using naive CD4+ T cells sorted from blood. Receptors originate from a man aged 30-40 years in good health. The CDR3 runs from the conserved cysteine through the conserved F or W. Each record gives: clone size, J gene, CDR3 length, V gene, D gene, CDR3 protein, CDR3 DNA. D genes are given only for firm matches. The size field is filled for only some rows; it gives once, few, many or a size class.

NA,TRBJ2-5,17,TRBV5-1,TRBD2,CASSIGLAGGPKETQYF,TGCGCCAGCAGCATAGGACTAGCGGGAGGCCCCAAAGAGACCCAGTACTTC
NA,TRBJ2-3,18,TRBV4-3,NA,CASSPRPPQGVRTDTQYF,TGCGCCAGCAGCCCCCGGCCCCCACAGGGAGTTCGCACAGATACGCAGTATTTT
NA,TRBJ2-5,17,TRBV10-1,TRBD1,CASSESSSGRGHETQYF,TGCGCCAGCAGTGAGTCGAGCTCGGGCAGGGGGCATGAGACCCAGTACTTC
NA,TRBJ2-7,15,TRBV7-2,TRBD2,CASSQGVTSDKGQYF,TGTGCCAGCAGCCAAGGGGTTACTAGCGATAAAGGGCAGTACTTC
NA,TRBJ2-7,14,TRBV5-5,TRBD2,CASRRSGNSYEQYF,TGTGCCAGCAGGCGTAGCGGGAACTCCTACGAGCAGTACTTC
once,TRBJ2-7,14,TRBV2,NA,CASRTNMGSYEQYF,TGTGCCAGCAGGACGAACATGGGGTCCTACGAGCAGTACTTC
NA,TRBJ2-1,15,TRBV6-5,TRBD2,CASRPWTSGNNEQFF,TGTGCCAGCAGACCCTGGACTAGCGGAAACAATGAGCAGTTCTTC
NA,TRBJ2-5,19,TRBV7-9,TRBD2,CASSVPPSGRALAEETQYF,TGTGCCAGCAGCGTCCCCCCCAGCGGGAGGGCCCTGGCAGAAGAGACCCAGTACTTC
once,TRBJ2-2,15,TRBV27,NA,CASSYRVPSTGELFF,TGTGCCAGCAGTTACCGGGTCCCGTCCACCGGGGAGCTGTTTTTT
NA,TRBJ2-1,16,TRBV4-1,NA,CASSQVSSIPYNEQFF,TGCGCCAGCAGCCAAGTCTCGTCGATCCCCTACAATGAGCAGTTCTTC
NA,TRBJ2-7,16,TRBV7-2,NA,CASSLNPLAKAYEQYF,TGTGCCAGCAGCTTAAACCCCCTAGCGAAGGCCTACGAGCAGTACTTC
NA,TRBJ2-7,14,TRBV18,TRBD1,CASSLSGTVAEQYF,TGTGCCAGCTCACTCTCCGGGACAGTAGCCGAGCAGTACTTC
once,TRBJ2-1,15,TRBV7-8,TRBD2,CASSSGLARYNEQFF,TGTGCCAGCAGCTCGGGACTAGCGAGATACAATGAGCAGTTCTTC
once,TRBJ2-7,10,TRBV5-3,NA,CARLLGEQYF,TGTGCCAGATTATTAGGCGAGCAGTACTTC
NA,TRBJ2-2,17,TRBV4-1,NA,CASSQELLTAFTGELFF,TGCGCCAGCAGCCAAGAGCTCTTGACAGCGTTCACCGGGGAGCTGTTTTTT
NA,TRBJ1-1,14,TRBV7-8,NA,CASSPGTANTEAFF,TGTGCCAGCAGCCCCGGGACGGCGAACACTGAAGCTTTCTTT
few,TRBJ2-1,10,TRBV29-1,NA,CSVGENEQFF,TGCAGCGTTGGGGAGAATGAGCAGTTCTTC
NA,TRBJ1-5,20,TRBV11-3,TRBD1,CASSQAKGRGLIVFYQPQHF,TGTGCCAGCAGCCAAGCAAAGGGCAGGGGGCTTATAGTTTTTTATCAGCCCCAGCATTTT
NA,TRBJ2-3,14,TRBV7-2,NA,CASSSERSTDTQYF,TGTGCCAGTTCTAGCGAGCGTTCCACAGATACGCAGTATTTT
NA,TRBJ2-2,15,TRBV13,NA,CASSSLGAATGELFF,TGTGCCAGCAGCTCTCTGGGGGCCGCCACCGGGGAGCTGTTTTTT
NA,TRBJ1-3,16,TRBV4-3,NA,CASSQDLGRSGNTIYF,TGCGCCAGCAGCCAAGATCTGGGCAGGAGTGGAAACACCATATATTTT
NA,TRBJ2-3,15,TRBV5-1,NA,CASSFRASGTDTQYF,TGCGCCAGCAGCTTTAGGGCCTCGGGCACAGATACGCAGTATTTT
NA,TRBJ2-7,16,TRBV18,NA,CASSPFGAGSSYEQYF,TGTGCCAGCTCACCTTTCGGGGCGGGAAGCTCCTACGAGCAGTACTTC
NA,TRBJ1-1,15,TRBV5-1,NA,CASSLDRVPGREAFF,TGCGCCAGCAGCTTGGACAGGGTCCCTGGGCGCGAAGCTTTCTTT
NA,TRBJ2-3,16,TRBV5-8,TRBD1,CASSTGQGLPTDTQYF,TGTGCCAGCAGCACAGGACAGGGGCTACCCACAGATACGCAGTATTTT
once,TRBJ2-5,15,TRBV18,NA,CASSPELQRQETQYF,TGTGCCAGCTCACCGGAACTGCAGCGGCAAGAGACCCAGTACTTC
NA,TRBJ2-1,13,TRBV6-5,TRBD1,CASSRGQGHEQFF,TGTGCCAGCAGCCGAGGACAGGGCCATGAGCAGTTCTTC
NA,TRBJ1-5,15,TRBV30,NA,CAWSVLGDSNQPQHF,TGTGCCTGGAGTGTACTAGGGGACAGCAATCAGCCCCAGCATTTT
NA,TRBJ2-2,16,TRBV11-3,NA,CASSLGLIGNTGELFF,TGTGCCAGCAGCTTAGGGCTCATTGGGAACACCGGGGAGCTGTTTTTT
NA,TRBJ1-5,15,TRBV19,NA,CASSMEGFGNQPQHF,TGTGCCAGTAGTATGGAGGGTTTCGGCAATCAGCCCCAGCATTTT
NA,TRBJ2-5,17,TRBV18,TRBD1,CASSLITPGQGKETQYF,TGTGCCAGCTCACTTATTACGCCGGGACAGGGGAAAGAGACCCAGTACTTC
NA,TRBJ2-6,18,TRBV11-2,TRBD2,CASRPGSGRKTGANVLTF,TGTGCCAGCAGACCGGGAAGCGGGAGGAAGACTGGGGCCAACGTCCTGACTTTC
NA,TRBJ1-1,15,TRBV10-3,NA,CAISELDRGNTEAFF,TGTGCCATCAGTGAGCTGGACAGAGGGAACACTGAAGCTTTCTTT
NA,TRBJ1-4,14,TRBV11-2,TRBD1,CASSLVGGGEKLFF,TGTGCCAGCAGCTTAGTAGGGGGCGGTGAAAAACTGTTTTTT
NA,TRBJ2-1,16,TRBV19,NA,CASSIPEQGLYNEQFF,TGTGCCAGTAGTATCCCGGAACAGGGCCTTTACAATGAGCAGTTCTTC
NA,TRBJ2-3,16,TRBV9,TRBD2,CASSVVPSGGTDTQYF,TGTGCCAGCAGCGTAGTTCCTAGCGGGGGAACAGATACGCAGTATTTT
NA,TRBJ2-5,16,TRBV9,NA,CASSLVEGTGWETQYF,TGTGCCAGCAGTTTAGTAGAGGGGACCGGGTGGGAGACCCAGTACTTC
NA,TRBJ2-1,12,TRBV7-2,NA,CASSLSASEQFF,TGTGCCAGCAGCTTATCGGCTAGTGAGCAGTTCTTC
NA,TRBJ2-6,16,TRBV21-1,NA,CASSKAPGTGANVLTF,TGTGCCAGCAGCAAAGCGCCCGGGACTGGGGCCAACGTCCTGACTTTC
NA,TRBJ2-1,15,TRBV27,NA,CASTDSKRPYNEQFF,TGTGCCAGCACAGACTCCAAGAGACCCTACAATGAGCAGTTCTTC
once,TRBJ1-1,15,TRBV7-2,NA,CASSTPGRRDTEAFF,TGTGCCAGCAGCACCCCGGGACGCAGGGACACTGAAGCTTTCTTT
NA,TRBJ2-1,14,TRBV19,NA,CASRTPGAYNEQFF,TGTGCCAGTAGAACTCCGGGGGCCTACAATGAGCAGTTCTTC
once,TRBJ2-6,13,TRBV19,NA,CASSNSGANVLTF,TGTGCCAGTAGTAACTCTGGGGCCAACGTCCTGACTTTC
NA,TRBJ2-1,13,TRBV5-4,TRBD1,CATRDRETNEQFF,TGTGCCACCCGGGACAGGGAAACCAATGAGCAGTTCTTC
NA,TRBJ2-5,14,TRBV10-1,NA,CASSETGLEETQYF,TGCGCCAGCAGTGAGACCGGACTGGAAGAGACCCAGTACTTC
NA,TRBJ2-3,16,TRBV7-2,TRBD2,CASRPGGSGISDTQYF,TGTGCCAGCAGACCCGGTGGTAGCGGGATCTCAGATACGCAGTATTTT
NA,TRBJ2-3,11,TRBV10-3,NA,CAISEIDTQYF,TGTGCCATCAGTGAAATAGATACGCAGTATTTT
NA,TRBJ1-3,14,TRBV5-1,NA,CASSFLAGEDTIYF,TGCGCCAGCAGCTTCTTAGCGGGGGAGGACACCATATATTTT
once,TRBJ1-5,16,TRBV7-2,TRBD1,CASSLQGGVGNQPQHF,TGTGCCAGCAGCTTACAAGGGGGCGTTGGCAATCAGCCCCAGCATTTT
NA,TRBJ1-5,16,TRBV7-9,NA,CASSRMRVERHQPQHF,TGTGCCAGCAGCCGCATGAGGGTCGAAAGGCATCAGCCCCAGCATTTT
NA,TRBJ1-5,15,TRBV19,NA,CASRDGSIGNQPQHF,TGTGCCAGTCGCGACGGTTCCATTGGCAATCAGCCCCAGCATTTT
NA,TRBJ2-6,16,TRBV6-6,NA,CASSYSEEPGANVLTF,TGTGCCAGCAGTTACTCGGAGGAGCCCGGGGCCAACGTCCTGACTTTC
NA,TRBJ1-2,15,TRBV7-2,TRBD1,CASSLERTGGDGYTF,TGTGCCAGCAGCTTAGAAAGGACAGGGGGTGATGGCTACACCTTC
once,TRBJ2-1,15,TRBV4-1,TRBD2,CASSRLAGGPYEQFF,TGCGCCAGCAGCCGTTTAGCGGGAGGGCCCTATGAGCAGTTCTTC
once,TRBJ2-7,16,TRBV28,NA,CASSSHPGGAGDEQYF,TGTGCCAGCAGTTCCCACCCCGGAGGGGCTGGCGACGAGCAGTACTTC